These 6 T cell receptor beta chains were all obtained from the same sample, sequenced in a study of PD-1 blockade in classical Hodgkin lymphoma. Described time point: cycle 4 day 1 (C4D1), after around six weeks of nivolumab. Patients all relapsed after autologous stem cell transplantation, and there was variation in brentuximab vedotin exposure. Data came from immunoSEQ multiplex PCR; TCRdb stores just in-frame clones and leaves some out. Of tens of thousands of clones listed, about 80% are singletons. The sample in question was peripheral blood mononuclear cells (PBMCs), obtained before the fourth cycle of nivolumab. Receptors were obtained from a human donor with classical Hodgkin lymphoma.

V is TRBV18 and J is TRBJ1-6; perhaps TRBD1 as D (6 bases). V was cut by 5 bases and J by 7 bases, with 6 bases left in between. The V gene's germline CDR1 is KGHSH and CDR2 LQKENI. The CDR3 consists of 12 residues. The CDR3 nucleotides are TGTGCCAGCTCAGGACAGAATTCACCCCTCCACTTT. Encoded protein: CASSGQNSPLHF.

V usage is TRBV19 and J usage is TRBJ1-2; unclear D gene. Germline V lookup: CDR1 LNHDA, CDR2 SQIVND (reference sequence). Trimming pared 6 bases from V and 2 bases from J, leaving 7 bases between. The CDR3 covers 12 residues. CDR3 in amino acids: CASRTRNYGYTF. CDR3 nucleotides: TGTGCCAGTAGGACCCGCAACTATGGCTACACCTTC.

The CDR3 DNA reads TGTGCCAGCAGTTATTCCAGAGGCTATGGCTACACCTTC. This translates into CASSYSRGYGYTF. The chain has TRBV6-5 and TRBJ1-2; no clear D gene. Germline CDR1 MNHEY, CDR2 SVGAGI. Trimming removed 3 bases at V and 4 bases at J, with 9 bases between. The CDR3 has 13 amino acids.

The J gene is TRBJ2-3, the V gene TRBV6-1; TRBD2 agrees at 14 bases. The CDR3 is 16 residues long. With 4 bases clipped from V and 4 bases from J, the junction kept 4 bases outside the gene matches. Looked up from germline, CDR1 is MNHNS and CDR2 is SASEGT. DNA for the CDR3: TGTGCCAGCAGTGCGCCGACTAGCGGGGGGGCAGATACGCAGTATTTT. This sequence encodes CASSAPTSGGADTQYF.

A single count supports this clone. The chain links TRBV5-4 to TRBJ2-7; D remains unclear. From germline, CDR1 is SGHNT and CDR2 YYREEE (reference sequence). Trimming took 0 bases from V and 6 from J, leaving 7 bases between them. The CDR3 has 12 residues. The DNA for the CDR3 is TGTGCCAGCAGCTTGGCACTTGGCGAGCAGTACTTC. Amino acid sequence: CASSLALGEQYF.

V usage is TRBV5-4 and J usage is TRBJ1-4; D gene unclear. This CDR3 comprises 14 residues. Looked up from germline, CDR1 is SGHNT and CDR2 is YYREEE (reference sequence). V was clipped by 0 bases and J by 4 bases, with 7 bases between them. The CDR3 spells CASSLDRINEKLFF. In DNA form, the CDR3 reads TGTGCCAGCAGCTTGGATAGGATTAATGAAAAACTGTTTTTT.